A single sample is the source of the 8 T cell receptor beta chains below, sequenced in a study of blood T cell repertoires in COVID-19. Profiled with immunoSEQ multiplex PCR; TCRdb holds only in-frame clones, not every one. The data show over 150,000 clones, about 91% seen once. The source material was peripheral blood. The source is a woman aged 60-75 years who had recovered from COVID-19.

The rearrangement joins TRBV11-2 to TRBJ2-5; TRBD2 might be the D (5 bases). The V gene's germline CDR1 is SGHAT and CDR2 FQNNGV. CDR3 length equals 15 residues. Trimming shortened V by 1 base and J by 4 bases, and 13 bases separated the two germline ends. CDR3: CASSLAAWERETQYF. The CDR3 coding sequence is TGTGCCAGCAGCTTAGCAGCCTGGGAGCGAGAGACCCAGTACTTC. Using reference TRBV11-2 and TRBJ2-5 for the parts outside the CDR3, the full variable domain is EAGVAQSPRYKIIEKRQSVAFWCNPISGHATLYWYQQILGQGPKLLIQFQNNGVVDDSQLPKDRFSAERLKGVDSTLKIQPAKLEDSAVYLCASSLAAWERETQYFGPGTRLLVL.

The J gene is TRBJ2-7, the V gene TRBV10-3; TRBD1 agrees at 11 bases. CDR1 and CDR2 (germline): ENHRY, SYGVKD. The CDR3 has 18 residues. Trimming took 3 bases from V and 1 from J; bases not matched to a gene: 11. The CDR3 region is CAISDPGGGTGGSYEQYF. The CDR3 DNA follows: TGTGCCATCAGTGACCCCGGGGGTGGGACAGGGGGATCCTACGAGCAGTACTTC.

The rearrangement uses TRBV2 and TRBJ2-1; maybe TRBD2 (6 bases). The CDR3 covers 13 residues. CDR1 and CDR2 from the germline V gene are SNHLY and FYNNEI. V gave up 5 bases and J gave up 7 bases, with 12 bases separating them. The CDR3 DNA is TGTGCCAGCAGTAAGACTAGGGCTAATGAGCAGTTCTTC. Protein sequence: CASSKTRANEQFF.

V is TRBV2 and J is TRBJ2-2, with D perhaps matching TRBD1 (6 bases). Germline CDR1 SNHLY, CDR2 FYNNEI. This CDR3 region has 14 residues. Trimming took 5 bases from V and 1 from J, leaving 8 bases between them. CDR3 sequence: CASSSGQNTGELFF. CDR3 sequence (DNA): TGTGCCAGCAGTTCGGGACAGAACACCGGGGAGCTGTTTTTT.

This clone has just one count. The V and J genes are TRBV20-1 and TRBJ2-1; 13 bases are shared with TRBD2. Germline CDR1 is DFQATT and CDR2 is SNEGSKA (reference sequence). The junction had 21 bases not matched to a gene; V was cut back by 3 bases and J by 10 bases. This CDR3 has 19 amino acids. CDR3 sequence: CSASFQAPGLAGTRGEQFF. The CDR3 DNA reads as TGCAGTGCTAGTTTTCAGGCTCCGGGACTAGCGGGAACCAGAGGGGAGCAGTTCTTC.

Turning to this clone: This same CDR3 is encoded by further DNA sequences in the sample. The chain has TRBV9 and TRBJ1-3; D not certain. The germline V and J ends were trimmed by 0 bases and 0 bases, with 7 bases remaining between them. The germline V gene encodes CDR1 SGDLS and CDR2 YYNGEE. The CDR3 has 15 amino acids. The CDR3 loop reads CASSVGGNSGNTIYF. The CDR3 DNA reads TGTGCCAGCAGCGTAGGAGGGAACTCTGGAAACACCATATATTTT.

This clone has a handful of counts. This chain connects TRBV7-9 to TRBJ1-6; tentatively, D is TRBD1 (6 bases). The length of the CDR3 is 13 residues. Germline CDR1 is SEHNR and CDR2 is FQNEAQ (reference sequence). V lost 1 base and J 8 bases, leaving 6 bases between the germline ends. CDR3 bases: TGTGCCAGCAGCTTAGAGGGGGATTCACCCCTCCACTTT. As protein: CASSLEGDSPLHF.

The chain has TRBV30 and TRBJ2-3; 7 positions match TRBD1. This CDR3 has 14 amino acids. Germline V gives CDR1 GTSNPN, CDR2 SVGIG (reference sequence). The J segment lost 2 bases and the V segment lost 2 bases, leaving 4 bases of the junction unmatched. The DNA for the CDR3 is TGTGCCTGGAGTCGGGACAGCTACACAGATACGCAGTATTTT. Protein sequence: CAWSRDSYTDTQYF.